A selection of T cell receptor beta chains follows, all from one sample in a study of shared clonotypes between healthy human individuals. Profiled with immunoSEQ multiplex PCR; TCRdb holds only in-frame clones, not every one. Of about 2 million clones detected, about 95% appear once; the ten largest clones hold 0.85% to 1.2%. The sequenced material came from naive CD8+ T cells sorted from blood. The source is a young man in good health. The CDR3 runs from the conserved cysteine through the conserved F or W. The order of the fields is clone size, J gene, V gene, D gene, CDR3 DNA, CDR3 protein. A D gene is named only where the DNA matches it firmly. A row's size may be missing; if present it is once, few, many or a size class.

NA	TRBJ2-1	TRBV28	TRBD1	TGTGCCAGCAGTTCACCCTTCATACAGGGGGCAGGAAACAATGAGCAGTTCTTC	CASSSPFIQGAGNNEQFF
NA	TRBJ1-2	TRBV7-6	NA	TGTGCCAGCAGCTTAGAATCAGGATATGGCTACACCTTC	CASSLESGYGYTF
NA	TRBJ2-7	TRBV19	NA	TGTGCCAGTAGTATATCTTTGGCTAGCGTCTACGAGCAGTACTTC	CASSISLASVYEQYF
NA	TRBJ1-1	TRBV9	NA	TGTGCCAGCAGTGCTCGGGGGAACACTGAAGCTTTCTTT	CASSARGNTEAFF
NA	TRBJ2-7	TRBV27	TRBD2	TGTGCCAGCAGTAACCGGGAGGGGCAGTACTTC	CASSNREGQYF
NA	TRBJ2-5	TRBV15	NA	TGTGCCACCAGCAGAGATCGGGCCCAAGAGACCCAGTACTTC	CATSRDRAQETQYF
NA	TRBJ2-2	TRBV11-2	NA	TGTGCCAGCAGCCCGGCCTTGGGGGCCGGGGAGCTGTTTTTT	CASSPALGAGELFF
NA	TRBJ2-2	TRBV19	NA	TGTGCCAGTAGTATCGTCGGCACCGGGGAGCTGTTTTTT	CASSIVGTGELFF
NA	TRBJ2-3	TRBV2	NA	TGTGCCAGCACACCCCCAGGCGAGGGCTATACGCAGTATTTT	CASTPPGEGYTQYF
NA	TRBJ1-6	TRBV27	NA	TGTGCCAGCAGCGGCGGCGGGTCACCCCTCCACTTT	CASSGGGSPLHF
once	TRBJ2-7	TRBV19	TRBD1	TGTGCCAGTAGTGTCGGGACAGCCCTAAGCTCCTACGAGCAGTACTTC	CASSVGTALSSYEQYF
once	TRBJ1-4	TRBV4-3	NA	TGCGCCAGCAGCCAAGATAGTCAGGGACCTAATGAAAAACTGTTTTTT	CASSQDSQGPNEKLFF
NA	TRBJ1-4	TRBV5-1	NA	TGCGCCAGCAGCTTGAGACAAGCAACTAATGAAAAACTGTTTTTT	CASSLRQATNEKLFF
NA	TRBJ1-1	TRBV7-2	NA	TGTGCCAGCAGCCTAGGGGGAATTCCGAACACTGAAGCTTTCTTT	CASSLGGIPNTEAFF
once	TRBJ2-7	TRBV4-3	TRBD1	TGCGCCAGCAGCCCAAGGACAGGGGGGGTCTACGAGCAGTACTTC	CASSPRTGGVYEQYF